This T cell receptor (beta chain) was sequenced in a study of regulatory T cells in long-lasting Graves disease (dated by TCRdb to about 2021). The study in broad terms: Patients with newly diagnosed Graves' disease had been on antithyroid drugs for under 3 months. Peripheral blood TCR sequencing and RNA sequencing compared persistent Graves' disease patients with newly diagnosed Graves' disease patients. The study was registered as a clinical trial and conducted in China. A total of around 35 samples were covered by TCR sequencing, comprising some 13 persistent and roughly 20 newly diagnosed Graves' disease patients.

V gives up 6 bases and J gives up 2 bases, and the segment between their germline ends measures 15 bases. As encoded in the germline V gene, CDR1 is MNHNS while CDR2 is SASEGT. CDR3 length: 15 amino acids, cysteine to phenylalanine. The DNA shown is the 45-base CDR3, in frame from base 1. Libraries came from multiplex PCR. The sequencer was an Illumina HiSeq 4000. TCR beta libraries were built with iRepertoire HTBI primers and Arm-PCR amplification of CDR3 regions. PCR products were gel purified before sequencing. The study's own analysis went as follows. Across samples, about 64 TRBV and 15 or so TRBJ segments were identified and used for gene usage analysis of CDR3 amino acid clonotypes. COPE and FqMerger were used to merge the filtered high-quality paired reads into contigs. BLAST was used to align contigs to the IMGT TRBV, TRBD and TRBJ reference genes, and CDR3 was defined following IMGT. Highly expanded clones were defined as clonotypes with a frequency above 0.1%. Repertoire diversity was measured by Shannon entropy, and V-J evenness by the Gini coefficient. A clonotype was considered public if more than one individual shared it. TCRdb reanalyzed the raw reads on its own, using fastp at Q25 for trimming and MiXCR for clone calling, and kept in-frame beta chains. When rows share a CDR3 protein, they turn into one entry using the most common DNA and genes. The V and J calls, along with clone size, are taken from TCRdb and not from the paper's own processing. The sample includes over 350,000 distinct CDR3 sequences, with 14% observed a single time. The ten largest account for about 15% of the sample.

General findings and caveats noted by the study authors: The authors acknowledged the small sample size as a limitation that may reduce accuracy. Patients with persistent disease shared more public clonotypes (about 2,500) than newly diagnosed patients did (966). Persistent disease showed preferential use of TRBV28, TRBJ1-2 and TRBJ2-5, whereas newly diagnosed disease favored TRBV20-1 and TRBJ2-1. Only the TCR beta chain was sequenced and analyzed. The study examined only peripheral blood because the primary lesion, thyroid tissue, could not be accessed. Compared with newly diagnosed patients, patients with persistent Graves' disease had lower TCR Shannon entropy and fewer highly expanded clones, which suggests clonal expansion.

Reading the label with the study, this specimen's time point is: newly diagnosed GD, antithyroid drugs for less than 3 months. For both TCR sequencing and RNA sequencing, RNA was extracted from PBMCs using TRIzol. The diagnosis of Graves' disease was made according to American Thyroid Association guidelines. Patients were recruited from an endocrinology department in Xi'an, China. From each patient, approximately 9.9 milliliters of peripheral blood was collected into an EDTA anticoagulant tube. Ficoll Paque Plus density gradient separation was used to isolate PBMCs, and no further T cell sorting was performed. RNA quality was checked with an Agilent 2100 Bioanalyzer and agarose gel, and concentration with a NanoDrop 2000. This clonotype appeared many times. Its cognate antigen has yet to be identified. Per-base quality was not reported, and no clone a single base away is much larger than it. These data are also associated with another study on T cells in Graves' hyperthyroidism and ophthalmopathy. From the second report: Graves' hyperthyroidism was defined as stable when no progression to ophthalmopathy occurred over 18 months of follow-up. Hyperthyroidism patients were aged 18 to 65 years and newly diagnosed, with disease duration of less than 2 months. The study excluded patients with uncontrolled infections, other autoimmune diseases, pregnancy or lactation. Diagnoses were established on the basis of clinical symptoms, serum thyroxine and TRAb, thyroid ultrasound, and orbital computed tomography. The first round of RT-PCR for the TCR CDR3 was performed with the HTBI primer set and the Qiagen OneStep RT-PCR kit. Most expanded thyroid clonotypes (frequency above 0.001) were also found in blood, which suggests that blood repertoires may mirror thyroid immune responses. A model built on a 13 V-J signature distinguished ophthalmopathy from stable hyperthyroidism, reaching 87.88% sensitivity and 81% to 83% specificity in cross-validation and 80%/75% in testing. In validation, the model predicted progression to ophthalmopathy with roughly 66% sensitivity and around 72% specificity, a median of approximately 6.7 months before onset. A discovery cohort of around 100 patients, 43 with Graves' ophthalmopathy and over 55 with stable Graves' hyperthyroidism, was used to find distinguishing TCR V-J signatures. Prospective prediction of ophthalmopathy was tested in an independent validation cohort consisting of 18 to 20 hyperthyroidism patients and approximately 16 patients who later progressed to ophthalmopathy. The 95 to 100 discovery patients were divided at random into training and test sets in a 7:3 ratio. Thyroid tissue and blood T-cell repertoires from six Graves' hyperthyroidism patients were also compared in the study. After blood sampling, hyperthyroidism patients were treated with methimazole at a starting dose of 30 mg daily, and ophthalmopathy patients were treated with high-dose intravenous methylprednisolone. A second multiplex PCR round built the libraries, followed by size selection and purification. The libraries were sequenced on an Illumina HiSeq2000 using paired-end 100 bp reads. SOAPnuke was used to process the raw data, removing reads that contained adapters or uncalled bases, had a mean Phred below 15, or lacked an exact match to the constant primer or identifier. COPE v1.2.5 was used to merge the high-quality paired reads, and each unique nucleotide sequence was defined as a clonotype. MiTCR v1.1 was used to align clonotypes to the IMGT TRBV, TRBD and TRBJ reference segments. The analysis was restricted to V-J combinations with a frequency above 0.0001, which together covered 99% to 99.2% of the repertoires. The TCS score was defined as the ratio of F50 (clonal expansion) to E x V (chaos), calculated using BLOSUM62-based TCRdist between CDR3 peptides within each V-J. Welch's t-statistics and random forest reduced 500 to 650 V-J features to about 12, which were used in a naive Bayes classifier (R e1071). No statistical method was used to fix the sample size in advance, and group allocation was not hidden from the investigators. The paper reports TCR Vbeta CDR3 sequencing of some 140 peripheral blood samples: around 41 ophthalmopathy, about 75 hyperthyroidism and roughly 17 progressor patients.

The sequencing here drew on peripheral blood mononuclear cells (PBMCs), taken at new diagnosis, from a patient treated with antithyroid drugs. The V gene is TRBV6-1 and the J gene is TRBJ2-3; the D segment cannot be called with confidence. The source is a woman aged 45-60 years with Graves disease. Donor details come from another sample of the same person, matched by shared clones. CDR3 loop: CASRVGRRFTDTQYF. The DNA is TGTGCCAGCAGAGTCGGACGGAGATTCACAGATACGCAGTATTTT.